The clone carrying this T cell receptor beta chain was counted ten times or more. Antigen specificity is unknown. This record comes from a study of T cells after yellow fever vaccination. Turning to the study itself: SMART-Seq v4 Ultra Low Input served to prepare low-cell-number fractions. General study points: A small share of clonotypes appeared in both CD4 and CD8 compartments. Contaminants from the bulk population, in the form of abundant clonotypes, could be found in FACS-sorted repertoires. Post-booster reappearance was seen for most primary-vaccination clones (nearly 97% CD4, around 91% CD8).

Each CDR3 protein gets one entry after TCRdb re-called the 5' RACE reads with MiXCR. Of about 260,000 distinct CDR3 sequences listed, roughly 4.8% are singletons. Germline V gives CDR1 LGHNA, CDR2 YNFKEQ. V dropped 3 bases and J dropped 4 bases, with 10 bases sitting between them. This CDR3 comprises 14 residues. V and J are TRBV4-2 and TRBJ2-4; maybe TRBD1 (6 bases). The TCR comes from a man aged 18 to 30 who received the YFV17D yellow fever vaccine. The specimen was CD4+ T cells sorted from PBMCs, collected on the day of the yellow fever booster vaccination. The CDR3 DNA follows: TGTGCCAGCAGCCAGGCCGACAGGAAAAACATTCAGTACTTC. Amino acids: CASSQADRKNIQYF.